This passage covers 8 T cell receptor beta chains from one sample sequenced in a study of cytomegalovirus exposure and HLA in healthy donors. The data were produced by immunoSEQ multiplex PCR, yet TCRdb's version contains in-frame clones alone and is incomplete. In the table there are 170,000 or so clones, approximately 84% of which are singletons. Sequenced material: PBMCs. These receptors all stem from a woman aged 18-35 years in good health and CMV-seropositive.

The chain is built from TRBV19 and TRBJ1-2; no reliable D call. Germline values: CDR1 LNHDA, CDR2 SQIVND (reference sequence). V lost 5 bases and J 1 base, leaving 14 bases between the germline ends. CDR3 size: 15 residues. The CDR3 region has the DNA TGTGCCAGTAGTCCCTCGGGAGGGTTTAACTATGGCTACACCTTC. Residues: CASSPSGGFNYGYTF.

The rearrangement joins TRBV5-1 to TRBJ2-3; 11 bases line up with TRBD2. With V trimmed by 1 base and J by 2 bases, 6 bases remained unmatched. This CDR3 region has 17 residues. Germline CDR1 reads SGHRS; CDR2 reads YFSETQ. As DNA, the CDR3 is TGCGCCAGCAGCTTGAGTCCTAGCGGGGGGCCCACAGATACGCAGTATTTT. As protein: CASSLSPSGGPTDTQYF. The complete variable domain, with remaining parts taken from reference TRBV5-1 and TRBJ2-3, reads KAGVTQTPRYLIKTRGQQVTLSCSPISGHRSVSWYQQTPGQGLQFLFEYFSETQRNKGNFPGRFSGRQFSNSRSEMNVSTLELGDSALYLCASSLSPSGGPTDTQYFGPGTRLTVL.

Only one count was recorded for this clone. The rearrangement joins TRBV11-1 to TRBJ2-7, with 10 positions matching TRBD1. V lost 3 bases to trimming and J lost 2 bases; unmatched junction nucleotides: 4. Germline lookup yields CDR1 SGHAT and CDR2 FQDESV (reference sequence). The CDR3 contains 15 residues. The CDR3 spells CASSLGDRGPYEQYF. The DNA of the CDR3 is TGTGCCAGCAGCTTGGGGGACAGGGGTCCCTACGAGCAGTACTTC.

On this clone: This specimen includes other DNA sequences encoding the same CDR3. This chain links TRBV27 with TRBJ1-4; D is uncertain. Germline CDR1 MNHEY, CDR2 SMNVEV (reference sequence). The germline V and J ends were trimmed by 2 bases and 7 bases, with 8 bases remaining between them. The length of the CDR3 is 13 residues. The CDR3 spells CASSLQGGEKLFF. CDR3 coding DNA: TGTGCCAGCAGTTTACAAGGCGGTGAAAAACTGTTTTTT.

The chain has TRBV6-5 and TRBJ2-7; D may be TRBD1 (7 bases). The V gene's germline CDR1 is MNHEY and CDR2 SVGAGI. Trimming removed 6 bases from V and 4 bases from J, with 13 bases in between. The CDR3 sequence is 13 residues long. The CDR3 nucleotides are TGTGCCAGCAGAAAATCAGGGGGGTACGAGCAGTACTTC. Protein product: CASRKSGGYEQYF.

The chain recombines TRBV19 with TRBJ1-1, with 12 bases fitting TRBD1. CDR3 length: 19 residues. CDR1 and CDR2 (germline): LNHDA, SQIVND (reference sequence). Trimming took 4 bases from V and 6 from J; bases not matched to a gene: 18. The CDR3 DNA sequence: TGTGCCAGTAGTACCAGACCCCCGGGACAGGGGGCGCTTAACTCTGAAGCTTTCTTT. Translating gives CASSTRPPGQGALNSEAFF. Full variable domain (missing parts from reference TRBV19 and TRBJ1-1): DGGITQSPKYLFRKEGQNVTLSCEQNLNHDAMYWYRQDPGQGLRLIYYSQIVNDFQKGDIAEGYSVSREKKESFPLTVTSAQKNPTAFYLCASSTRPPGQGALNSEAFFGQGTRLTVV.

This clone was counted once. The CDR3 here is CASRRTGLYGYTF. The CDR3 coding sequence is TGTGCCAGCAGACGAACAGGTTTATATGGCTACACCTTC. The chain combines TRBV28 with TRBJ1-2, with a weak D call TRBD1 (5 bases). Trimming shortened V by 6 bases and J by 5 bases, and 13 bases separated the two germline ends. The CDR3 length is 13 residues. The germline gives CDR1 MDHEN, CDR2 SYDVKM.

The chain recombines TRBV14 with TRBJ2-1; D might be TRBD2 (6 bases). CDR1 and CDR2 (germline): SGHDN, FVKESK. This CDR3 is 16 amino acids long. Trimming took off 0 bases at V and 3 bases at J, with 12 bases between the two ends. The CDR3: CASSQDIGGFYNEQFF. In DNA form, the CDR3 reads TGTGCCAGCAGCCAAGACATCGGGGGTTTCTACAATGAGCAGTTCTTC.